This T cell receptor (beta chain) came from a study of blood T cell repertoires in COVID-19. About the research overall: The study drew acute and convalescent COVID-19 samples from the United States, Italy and Spain. PBMCs, B-cell-depleted T cells, or T cells provided the cDNA or gDNA that made up the material.

Source study methods: Scientists estimated how many nucleated cells there were by amplifying reference gene primers. The repertoire was sequenced with immunoSEQ multiplex PCR; TCRdb's copy has only in-frame clones and lacks some. V, J and clone size reflect that table, while D and trimming were determined from the DNA. The sample lists more than 95,000 clones; 80% to 90% were seen once. CDR3 length: 18 amino acids. Germline CDR1 is SEHNR and CDR2 is FQNEAQ (reference sequence). Trimming at V came to 1 base and at J to 1 base, leaving 9 bases not matched to a gene. This receptor was obtained from a man aged 60 to 69 with acute or convalescent COVID-19. The chain is built from TRBV7-9 and TRBJ1-2, with 10 bases identical to TRBD1. Sequenced input: peripheral blood. CDR3 sequence: CASSLGPPGTGDNYGYTF. CDR3 nucleotides: TGTGCCAGCAGCTTAGGGCCTCCCGGGACAGGGGATAACTATGGCTACACCTTC.